This T cell receptor beta chain was found in a study of T cell responses to AZD1222 COVID-19 vaccine. Study information: Whether given at about 4 or about 12 weeks, second doses were pooled.

Study-wide results and caveats: Only after the peak T cell response were repertoires sampled. Unmutated variant regions are reportedly the target of nearly half of TCRs that are spike-specific.

V shed 7 bases and J shed 1 base, with 13 bases lying between them. CDR3 length: 14 residues. Germline CDR1 is ENHRY and CDR2 is SYGVKD. TCRdb's table, derived via immunoSEQ multiplex PCR, lists solely in-frame clones and lacks some. The sample yields 130,000 or so clones, 85% to 90% seen once. Regarding this clone: Antigen specificity is unknown.

The J gene is TRBJ2-5, the V gene TRBV10-3; a possible D gene is TRBD2 (6 bases). The source is an adult in good health. The sample was peripheral blood, taken on day 0 of AZD1222 vaccination. The CDR3 sequence is CAITQSGSQETQYF. CDR3 DNA sequence: TGTGCCATCACCCAGAGCGGGTCCCAAGAGACCCAGTACTTC.